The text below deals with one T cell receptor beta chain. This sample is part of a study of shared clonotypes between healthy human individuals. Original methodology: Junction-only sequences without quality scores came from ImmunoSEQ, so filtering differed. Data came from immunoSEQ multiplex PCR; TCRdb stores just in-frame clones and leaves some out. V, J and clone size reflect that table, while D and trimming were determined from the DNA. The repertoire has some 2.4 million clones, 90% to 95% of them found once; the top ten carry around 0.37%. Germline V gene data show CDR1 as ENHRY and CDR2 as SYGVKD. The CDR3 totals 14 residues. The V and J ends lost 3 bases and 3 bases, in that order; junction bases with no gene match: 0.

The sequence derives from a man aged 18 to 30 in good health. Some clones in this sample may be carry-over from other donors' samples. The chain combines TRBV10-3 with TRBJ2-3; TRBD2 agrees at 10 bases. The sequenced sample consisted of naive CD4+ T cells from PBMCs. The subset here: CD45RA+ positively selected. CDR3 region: CAISELAGTDTQYF. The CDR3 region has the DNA TGTGCCATCAGTGAACTAGCGGGGACAGATACGCAGTATTTT.